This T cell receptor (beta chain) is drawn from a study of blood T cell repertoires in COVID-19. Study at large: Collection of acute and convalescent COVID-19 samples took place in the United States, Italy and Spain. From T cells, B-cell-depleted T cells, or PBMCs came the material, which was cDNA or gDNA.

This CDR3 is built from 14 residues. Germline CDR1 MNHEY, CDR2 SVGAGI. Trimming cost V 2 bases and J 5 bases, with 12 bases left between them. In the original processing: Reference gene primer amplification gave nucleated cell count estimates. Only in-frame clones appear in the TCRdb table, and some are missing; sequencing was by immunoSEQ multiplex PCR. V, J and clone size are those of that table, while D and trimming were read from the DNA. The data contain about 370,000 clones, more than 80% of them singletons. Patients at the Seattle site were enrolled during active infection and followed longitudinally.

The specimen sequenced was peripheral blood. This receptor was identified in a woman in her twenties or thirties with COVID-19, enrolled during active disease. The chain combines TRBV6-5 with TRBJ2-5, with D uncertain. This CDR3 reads CASSYNYGLETQYF. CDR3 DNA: TGTGCCAGCAGTTACAACTATGGTCTCGAGACCCAGTACTTC.